These 21 T cell receptor beta chains share one sample of origin, sequenced in a study of T cell repertoires in cytomegalovirus infection. These receptors lack a known antigen. Using its own MiXCR run on the reads, TCRdb lists one record per CDR3 protein. In the table there are some 800,000 distinct CDR3 sequences, around 29% of which are singletons. The source material was cultured CD8+ T cells from PBMCs, sampled from culture after CMV antigen stimulation. The origin of the receptors is a human donor in good health (CMV status not recorded). Some clones in this sample may be carry-over from other donors' samples.

This clonotype was detected a few times. This chain uses TRBV6-1 with TRBJ2-2; no clear D gene. The CDR3 sequence is 13 residues long. Germline values: CDR1 MNHNS, CDR2 SASEGT. Trimming took 5 bases from V and 7 from J, leaving 11 bases between them. CDR3 sequence (DNA): TGTGCCAGCAGTTTATACAAAAACGGGGAGCTGTTTTTT. This sequence encodes CASSLYKNGELFF.

The chain uses TRBV29-1 and TRBJ1-1; tentatively, D is TRBD1 (6 bases). The CDR3 runs 10 residues. In germline, CDR1 is SQVTM, CDR2 ANQGSEA. Deletions cut 6 bases from V and 11 bases from J, with 13 bases between. CDR3: CSVKTGRAFF. The CDR3, as DNA: TGCAGCGTCAAGACAGGTCGGGCTTTCTTT.

The CDR3 reads CASSPKLTPYNNEQFF. The CDR3, as DNA: TGTGCCAGCAGCCCTAAACTTACACCATACAACAATGAGCAGTTCTTC. The chain combines TRBV14 with TRBJ2-1; no reliable D call. Germline CDR1 and CDR2: SGHDN and FVKESK. This CDR3 spans 16 amino acids. V was cut by 4 bases and J by 5 bases, with 18 bases left in between.

This clonotype was detected a few times. This chain uses TRBV5-1 with TRBJ2-5; 10 positions match TRBD2. The CDR3 runs 16 residues. J gave up 2 bases and V 4 bases, and 8 bases lay outside the gene matches. Germline V gene sequence: CDR1 SGHRS, CDR2 YFSETQ. The CDR3 loop is CASSPGLAEKQETQYF. CDR3 DNA sequence: TGCGCCAGCAGCCCTGGACTAGCGGAGAAACAAGAGACCCAGTACTTC.

This clonotype appeared many times. The V and J genes are TRBV7-9 and TRBJ1-4; D is undetermined. Germline V gene sequence: CDR1 SEHNR, CDR2 FQNEAQ (reference sequence). CDR3 length: 13 amino acids. With 5 bases removed from V and 2 bases from J, the gap between germline ends came to 6 bases. CDR3 in amino acids: CASSPSTNEKLFF. In DNA, the CDR3 is TGTGCCAGCAGCCCCTCTACTAATGAAAAACTGTTTTTT.

The V and J genes are TRBV13 and TRBJ1-3; D is perhaps TRBD1 (6 bases). Germline V gene lookup returns CDR1 PRHDT and CDR2 FYEKMQ (reference sequence). V lost 3 bases, J lost 2 bases, and 14 bases lay in between. This CDR3 contains 16 residues. The CDR3, as DNA: TGTGCCAGCAGCTTTTCAGGGGTCGCTACTGGAAACACCATATATTTT. Translation gives CASSFSGVATGNTIYF.

In its sample, this clonotype was seen a few times. The chain is built from TRBV6-6 and TRBJ2-6; 10 bases are shared with TRBD1. After removal of 6 bases from V and 2 bases from J, the junction contained 13 bases not matched to a gene. Per germline, CDR1 MNHNY and CDR2 SVGAGI (reference sequence). This CDR3 is built from 19 residues. The CDR3 region is CASRDGQGVIEAGANVLTF. For the CDR3, the DNA is TGTGCCAGCAGAGACGGACAGGGGGTGATAGAGGCTGGGGCCAACGTCCTGACTTTC.

This rearrangement joins TRBV6-2 or TRBV6-3 to TRBJ1-2; 7 bases are shared with TRBD1. J gave up 0 bases and V 6 bases, and 4 bases lay outside the gene matches. CDR1 and CDR2 (germline): MNHEY, SVGEGT. The CDR3 covers 14 residues. This CDR3 is CASRDQGANYGYTF. The CDR3 DNA reads as TGTGCCAGCAGAGACCAGGGGGCTAACTATGGCTACACCTTC.

The rearrangement joins TRBV29-1 to TRBJ2-7; D tentatively fits TRBD1 or TRBD2 (5 bases each). CDR1 and CDR2 from the germline V gene are SQVTM and ANQGSEA. Deletions cut 6 bases from V and 3 bases from J, with 12 bases between. The CDR3 consists of 12 residues. The CDR3 DNA reads as TGCAGCGTGAGGGGAATAGACTACGAGCAGTACGTC. It is translated as CSVRGIDYEQYV.

This clonotype was seen at least ten times. The chain couples TRBV29-1 to TRBJ1-1; 8 bases are shared with TRBD1. Germline V gene data show CDR1 as SQVTM and CDR2 as ANQGSEA. The CDR3 totals 16 residues. The V gene end was trimmed by 0 bases and the J gene end by 1 base; junction bases not matched to a gene: 7. The CDR3 DNA sequence: TGCAGCGTTGAAGATTCGAGGACAGGGACGAACACTGAAGCTTTCTTT. It specifies CSVEDSRTGTNTEAFF.

This clonotype was detected ten times or more. The chain links TRBV7-6 to TRBJ1-6; tentatively, D is TRBD1 (5 bases). Trimming took 6 bases from V and 7 from J, leaving 10 bases between them. The germline gives CDR1 SGHVS, CDR2 FNYEAQ. The CDR3 is made up of 13 amino acids. CDR3 residues: CASRKTGNSPLHF. CDR3 coding DNA: TGTGCCAGCAGAAAAACAGGAAATTCACCCCTCCACTTT.

This clonotype was seen once. This chain uses TRBV7-4 with TRBJ1-4, with a possible D match to TRBD1 (5 bases). V lost 1 base and J lost 11, with 8 bases in between. Germline V gene lookup returns CDR1 SGHVT and CDR2 SQSDAQ. CDR3 length equals 12 residues. CDR3 sequence: CASSLEPGKLFF. The CDR3 DNA sequence: TGTGCCAGCAGCTTAGAACCAGGGAAACTGTTTTTT.

The chain employs TRBV19 and TRBJ1-1; TRBD1 is a possible D gene (6 bases). From germline, CDR1 is LNHDA and CDR2 SQIVND (reference sequence). This CDR3 region has 13 residues. Between the trimmed V and J ends, which lost 4 bases and 8 bases, there was a span of 14 bases. CDR3 sequence (DNA): TGTGCCAGTAGTAACCAGGGGTTTCGGGAAGCTTTCTTT. Its translation: CASSNQGFREAFF.

V is TRBV5-1 and J is TRBJ1-6; D ambiguous. This CDR3 is built from 13 residues. V was cut by 2 bases and J by 7 bases, with 7 bases left in between. Germline V gives CDR1 SGHRS, CDR2 YFSETQ. CDR3 DNA sequence: TGCGCCAGCAGCTTAACCCCGAATTCACCCCTCCACTTT. It specifies CASSLTPNSPLHF.

This clonotype was counted a few times. This chain links TRBV19 with TRBJ1-1; TRBD1 might be the D (6 bases). Trimming stripped 3 bases from V and 2 bases from J, with 10 bases between. Germline V gives CDR1 LNHDA, CDR2 SQIVND (reference sequence). The CDR3 has 14 residues. This CDR3 reads CASSMMDSNTEAFF. The CDR3 DNA reads as TGTGCCAGTAGTATGATGGACAGCAACACTGAAGCTTTCTTT.

Comment on this clonotype: Since a much larger clone is just one base distant, this may be a read error. The CDR3 reads CASSFLEGDSGNTIYF. The CDR3 nucleotides read TGTGCCAGCAGCTTCCTCGAGGGGGACTCTGGAAACACCATATATTTT. This chain links TRBV7-6 with TRBJ1-3; maybe TRBD1 (6 bases). V was trimmed by 3 bases and J by 0 bases, leaving 12 bases between them. The CDR3 contains 16 residues. Germline CDR1 reads SGHVS; CDR2 reads FNYEAQ.

This clonotype was detected only a few times. This sequence joins TRBV12-3 or TRBV12-4 and TRBJ2-1; 12 bases align to TRBD2. With V trimmed by 5 bases and J by 9 bases, 8 bases remained unmatched. This CDR3 spans 15 amino acids. CDR3 sequence reads: CASSQKTSGGIEQFF. The CDR3 bases are TGTGCCAGCAGTCAAAAGACTAGCGGGGGTATTGAGCAGTTCTTC.

The sample holds a few counts of this clonotype. V is TRBV29-1 and J is TRBJ2-1; D not resolved. Germline V gives CDR1 SQVTM, CDR2 ANQGSEA. CDR3 length: 11 amino acids. The ends were cut back, 8 bases at V and 7 bases at J, with 12 bases in the middle. The CDR3, as DNA: TGCAGCTCCTCCCTGGAAAATGAGCAGTTCTTC. This codes for CSSSLENEQFF.

Note on this clonotype: Sequence at one end of the junction differs from germline and may be a read error. The chain employs TRBV24-1 and TRBJ2-1, with TRBD2 matching 13 bases. The CDR3 spans 18 residues. Germline V gene data show CDR1 as KGHDR and CDR2 as SFDVKD. In DNA form, the CDR3 reads TGTGCCACCAGTCCCTCGATTTTACTAGCGGGGGGGCGCGATGAGCGGTTCTTC. It encodes CATSPSILLAGGRDERFF.

There are many counts of this clonotype. The gene calls are TRBV7-2 and TRBJ2-1; D could derive from TRBD1 or TRBD2 (5 bases each). This CDR3 is 18 amino acids long. Germline CDR1 and CDR2: SGHTA and FQGNSA. The CDR3 loop is CATAARGRDLRGHNEQFF. CDR3 nucleotides: TGTGCGACAGCAGCTAGGGGTAGGGACCTCCGGGGACACAATGAGCAGTTCTTC.

V is TRBV7-6 and J is TRBJ2-1; D might be TRBD1 (6 bases). This CDR3 contains 17 residues. Germline CDR1 and CDR2: SGHVS and FNYEAQ. Trimming removed 5 bases at V and 2 bases at J, with 19 bases between. The DNA for the CDR3 is TGTGCCAGCAGCCCTGTCAACCCAGGGGCGCCCTACAATGAGCAGTTCTTC. Its protein product is CASSPVNPGAPYNEQFF.